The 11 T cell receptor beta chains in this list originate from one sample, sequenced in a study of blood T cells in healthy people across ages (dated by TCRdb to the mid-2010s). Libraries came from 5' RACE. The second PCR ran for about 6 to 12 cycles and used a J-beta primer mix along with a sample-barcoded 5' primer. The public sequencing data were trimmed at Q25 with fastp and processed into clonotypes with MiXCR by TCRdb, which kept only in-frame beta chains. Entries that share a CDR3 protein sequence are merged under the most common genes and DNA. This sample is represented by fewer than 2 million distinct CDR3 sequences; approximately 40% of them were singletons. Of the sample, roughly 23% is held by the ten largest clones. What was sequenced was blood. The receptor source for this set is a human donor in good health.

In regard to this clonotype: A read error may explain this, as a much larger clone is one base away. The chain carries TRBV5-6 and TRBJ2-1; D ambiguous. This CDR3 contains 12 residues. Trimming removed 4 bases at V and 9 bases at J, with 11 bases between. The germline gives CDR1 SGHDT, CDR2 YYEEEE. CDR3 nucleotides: TGTGCCAGCAGCCGTTGGCTGGTTGAGCAGTTCTTC. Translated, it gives CASSRWLVEQFF.

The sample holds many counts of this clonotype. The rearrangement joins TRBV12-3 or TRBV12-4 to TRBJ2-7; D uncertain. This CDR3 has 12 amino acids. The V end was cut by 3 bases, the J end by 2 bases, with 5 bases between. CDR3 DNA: TGTGCCAGCAGTTTCCTACCCTACGAGCAGTACTTC. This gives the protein CASSFLPYEQYF.

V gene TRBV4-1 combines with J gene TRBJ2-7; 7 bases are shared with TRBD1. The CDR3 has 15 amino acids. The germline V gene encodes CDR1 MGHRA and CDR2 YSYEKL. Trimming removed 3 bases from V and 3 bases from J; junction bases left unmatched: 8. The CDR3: CASSHYDRAIYEQYF. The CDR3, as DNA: TGCGCCAGCAGCCATTATGACAGGGCGATCTACGAGCAGTACTTC.

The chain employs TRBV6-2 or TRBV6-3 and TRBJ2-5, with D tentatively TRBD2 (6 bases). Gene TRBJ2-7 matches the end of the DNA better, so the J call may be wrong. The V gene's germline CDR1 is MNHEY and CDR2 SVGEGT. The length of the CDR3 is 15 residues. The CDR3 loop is CASREDLAPFTEQYF. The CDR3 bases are TGTGCCAGCAGGGAGGATCTAGCGCCTTTCACCGAGCAGTACTTC.

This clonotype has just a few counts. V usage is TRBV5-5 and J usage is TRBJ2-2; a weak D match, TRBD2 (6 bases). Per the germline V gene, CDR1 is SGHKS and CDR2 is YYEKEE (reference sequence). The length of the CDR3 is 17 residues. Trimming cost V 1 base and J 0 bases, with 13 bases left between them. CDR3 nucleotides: TGTGCCAGCAGCTTGCGGGACTGGACGACGAACACCGGGGAGCTGTTTTTT. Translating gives CASSLRDWTTNTGELFF.

The CDR3 spells CSVADSSGGQETQYF. CDR3 DNA sequence: TGCAGTGTGGCAGACTCCTCCGGGGGCCAAGAGACCCAGTACTTC. This chain links TRBV29-1 with TRBJ2-5, with a possible D match to TRBD2 (6 bases). The CDR3 extends over 15 amino acids. The germline V gene encodes CDR1 SQVTM and CDR2 ANQGSEA.

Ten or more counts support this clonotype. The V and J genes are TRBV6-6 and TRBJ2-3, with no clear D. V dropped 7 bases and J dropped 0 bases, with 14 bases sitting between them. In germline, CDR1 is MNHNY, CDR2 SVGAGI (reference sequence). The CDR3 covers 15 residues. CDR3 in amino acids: CASTYRLSSTDTQYF. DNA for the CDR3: TGTGCCAGCACCTACCGGCTATCTAGCACAGATACGCAGTATTTT.

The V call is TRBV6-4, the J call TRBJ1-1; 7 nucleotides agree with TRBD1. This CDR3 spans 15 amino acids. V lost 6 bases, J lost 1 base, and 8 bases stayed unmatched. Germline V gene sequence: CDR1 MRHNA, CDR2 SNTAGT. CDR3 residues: CASRPMEGANTEAFF. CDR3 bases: TGTGCCAGCAGGCCCATGGAGGGGGCGAACACTGAAGCTTTCTTT.

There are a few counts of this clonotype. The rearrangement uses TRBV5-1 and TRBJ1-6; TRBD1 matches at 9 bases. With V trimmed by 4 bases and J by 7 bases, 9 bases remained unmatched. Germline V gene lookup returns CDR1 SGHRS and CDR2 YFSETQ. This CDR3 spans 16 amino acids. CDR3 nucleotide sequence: TGCGCCAGCAGCGCACTGGCCGGGACAGGGAATTCACCCCTCCACTTT. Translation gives CASSALAGTGNSPLHF.

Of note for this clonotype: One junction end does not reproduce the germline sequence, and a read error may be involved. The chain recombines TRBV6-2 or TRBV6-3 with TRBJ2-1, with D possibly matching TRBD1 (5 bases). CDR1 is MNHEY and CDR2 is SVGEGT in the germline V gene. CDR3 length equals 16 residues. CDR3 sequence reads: CASSYSPWGLIYEQFF. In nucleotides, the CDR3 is TGTGCCAGCAGCTACTCGCCCTGGGGCCTTATATATGAGCAGTTCTTC.

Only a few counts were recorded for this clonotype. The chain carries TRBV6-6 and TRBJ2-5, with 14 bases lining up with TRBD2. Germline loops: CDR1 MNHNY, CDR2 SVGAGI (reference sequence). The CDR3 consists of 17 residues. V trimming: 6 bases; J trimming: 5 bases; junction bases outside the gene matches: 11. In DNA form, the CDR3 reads TGTGCCAGCAGCAAGATCAGACTAGCGGGGGGGCGTGAGACCCAGTACTTC. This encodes CASSKIRLAGGRETQYF.